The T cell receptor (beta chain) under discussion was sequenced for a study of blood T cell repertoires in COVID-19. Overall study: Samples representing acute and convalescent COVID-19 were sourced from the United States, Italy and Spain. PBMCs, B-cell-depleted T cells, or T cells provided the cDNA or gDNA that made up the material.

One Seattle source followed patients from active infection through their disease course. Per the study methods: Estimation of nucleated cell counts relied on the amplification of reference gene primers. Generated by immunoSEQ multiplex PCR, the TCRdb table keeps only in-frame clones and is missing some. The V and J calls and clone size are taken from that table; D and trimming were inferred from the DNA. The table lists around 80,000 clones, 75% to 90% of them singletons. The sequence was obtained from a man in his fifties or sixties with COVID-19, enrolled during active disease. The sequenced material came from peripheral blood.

Here the CDR3 DNA reads TGTGCCACCAGTGATTCCAGGACAGGGGGCTCCTACGAGCAGTACTTC. Translated: CATSDSRTGGSYEQYF. The V gene is TRBV24-1, the J gene TRBJ2-7; 10 bases match TRBD1. Trimming removed 2 bases from V and 0 bases from J; junction bases left unmatched: 3. In germline, CDR1 is KGHDR, CDR2 SFDVKD. The CDR3 extends over 16 amino acids.